This paragraph covers one TCR beta chain sequence. Per the study methods: By means of reference gene primer amplification, nucleated cell counts were estimated. Sequencing was performed with immunoSEQ multiplex PCR; in TCRdb, only in-frame clones are kept and a portion is missing. V and J calls and clone size follow that table, whereas D and trimming were derived from the DNA. The sample includes a few hundred thousand clones, around 89% of them seen just once. The CDR3 extends over 14 amino acids. Germline V gene data show CDR1 as MNHEY and CDR2 as SVGEGT. J was trimmed by 8 bases and V by 5 bases; bases with no gene match: 6. The sample belongs to a study of blood T cell repertoires in COVID-19. Overall study context: Samples representing acute and convalescent COVID-19 were sourced from the United States, Italy and Spain.

This sequence joins TRBV6-2 or TRBV6-3 and TRBJ2-1; TRBD2 matches at 10 bases. Sequencing was carried out using peripheral blood. The clonotype comes from a man aged 18 to 35 who had recovered from COVID-19. CDR3 loop: CASSKAGGPDEQFF. The CDR3 nucleotides are TGTGCCAGCAGTAAAGCGGGGGGGCCGGATGAGCAGTTCTTC.